This T cell receptor beta chain was captured by sequencing in a study of T-cell memory formation after mild COVID-19. Study-level background: Largely donor-specific sequence clusters came from two donors. Findings and limits, study-wide: What remained unconfirmed was the SARS-CoV-2 specificity of second-wave clones peaking on day 37.

J lost 1 base, V lost 6 bases, and 8 bases had no gene match. The CDR3 runs 15 residues. Germline assignment: CDR1 SGHTA and CDR2 FQGNSA. Constant-segment primers served in 5'RACE that generated TCR alpha and TCR beta cDNA libraries bearing sample barcodes and UMIs. TCRdb processed the 5' RACE reads anew with MiXCR; each CDR3 protein has one entry. The data contain approximately 300,000 distinct CDR3 sequences, roughly a fifth of them singletons. Turning to this clonotype: The antigen is undetermined.

The clonotype was recovered from a man younger than 35 who had mild COVID-19 (a few samples of this study predate the infection). Cell type and time point are not known. The genes are TRBV7-2 and TRBJ2-5, with 7 bases matching TRBD2. The specimen was PBMCs or a T cell subset sorted from them (not recorded which). As DNA, the CDR3 is TGTGCCAGCAGAAAAGTGGCTAGCGGCCAAGAGACCCAGTACTTC. Amino acids: CASRKVASGQETQYF. The variable domain in full, with the rest retrieved from reference TRBV7-2 and TRBJ2-5, is GAGVSQSPSNKVTEKGKDVELRCDPISGHTALYWYRQSLGQGLEFLIYFQGNSAPDKSGLPSDRFSAERTGGSVSTLTIQRTQQEDSAVYLCASRKVASGQETQYFGPGTRLLVL.